The 21 T cell receptor beta chains below come from one sample, sequenced in a study of blood T cell repertoires in COVID-19. The protocol was immunoSEQ multiplex PCR, while the TCRdb copy is restricted to in-frame clones and leaves out a portion. There are roughly 60,000 clones in the sample; approximately 83% occur only once, and about 10% lies in the top ten. Sequenced sample: peripheral blood. The receptors originated from a man in his fifties or sixties with COVID-19, enrolled during active disease.

The chain has TRBV19 and TRBJ1-1; D is ambiguous. Germline CDR1 and CDR2: LNHDA and SQIVND (reference sequence). The CDR3 loop spans 12 amino acids. With 9 bases removed from V and 4 bases from J, the gap between germline ends came to 12 bases. The CDR3 sequence: CASLRGATEAFF. CDR3 nucleotide sequence: TGTGCCAGCCTACGAGGAGCCACTGAAGCTTTCTTT.

J is TRBJ2-2 and V is TRBV5-1; D unclear. V was pared by 0 bases and J by 4 bases, with 7 bases between. CDR1 and CDR2 (germline): SGHRS, YFSETQ. The CDR3 sequence is 14 residues long. The CDR3 protein is CASSLGHITGELFF. DNA of the CDR3: TGCGCCAGCAGCTTGGGGCACATCACCGGGGAGCTGTTTTTT.

This chain uses TRBV11-2 with TRBJ1-1; the match to TRBD1 covers 7 bases. Germline V lookup: CDR1 SGHAT, CDR2 FQNNGV. The CDR3 has 13 residues. The junction had 7 bases not matched to a gene; V was cut back by 6 bases and J by 6 bases. The CDR3 nucleotides are TGTGCCAGCAGTGACGGGACAGCCGCTGAAGCTTTCTTT. This codes for CASSDGTAAEAFF.

The V and J genes are TRBV5-6 and TRBJ1-3, with TRBD1 matching over 10 bases. The V gene end was trimmed by 4 bases and the J gene end by 4 bases; junction bases not matched to a gene: 5. The germline V gene encodes CDR1 SGHDT and CDR2 YYEEEE. This CDR3 contains 15 residues. The CDR3 sequence: CASSVGQGQGNTIYF. The CDR3 coding sequence is TGTGCCAGCAGCGTGGGACAGGGGCAGGGAAACACCATATATTTT.

This sequence joins TRBV11-2 and TRBJ2-1; TRBD2 agrees at 11 bases. Germline CDR1 SGHAT, CDR2 FQNNGV. This CDR3 has 13 amino acids. The J segment lost 15 bases and the V segment lost 2 bases, leaving 6 bases of the junction unmatched. The CDR3, as DNA: TGTGCCAGCAGCTTAACGACTAGCGGGAAATCGTTCTTC. Its translation: CASSLTTSGKSFF.

The chain combines TRBV5-1 with TRBJ1-2, with a tentative D call TRBD1 (5 bases). Germline lookup yields CDR1 SGHRS and CDR2 YFSETQ. With 4 bases removed from V and 8 bases from J, the gap between germline ends came to 12 bases. The CDR3 extends over 12 amino acids. The CDR3: CASSSGARGYTF. CDR3 in DNA: TGCGCCAGCAGCAGCGGGGCACGAGGCTACACCTTC.

The chain has TRBV7-2 and TRBJ1-5, with no clear D. The V end lost 5 bases, the J end lost 2 bases, and 16 bases lay between the germline ends. The germline gives CDR1 SGHTA, CDR2 FQGNSA. There are 16 residues in the CDR3. CDR3 protein: CASSIAGGFGNQPQHF. CDR3 coding DNA: TGTGCCAGCAGCATCGCGGGAGGTTTTGGCAATCAGCCCCAGCATTTT.

This clone showed up just a few times. This chain uses TRBV30 with TRBJ1-2; possibly TRBD1 for D (6 bases). Trimming stripped 4 bases from V and 4 bases from J, with 16 bases between. CDR1 and CDR2 (germline): GTSNPN, SVGIG (reference sequence). The CDR3 sequence is 14 residues long. The CDR3 DNA reads as TGTGCCTGGACCAAAGGGAGGGACATCTATGGCTACACCTTC. This translates into CAWTKGRDIYGYTF. Based on the CDR3 plus reference TRBV30 and TRBJ1-2, the full variable domain is SQTIHQWPATLVQPVGSPLSLECTVEGTSNPNLYWYRQAAGRGLQLLFYSVGIGQISSEVPQNLSASRPQDRQFILSSKKLLLSDSGFYLCAWTKGRDIYGYTFGSGTRLTVV.

The rearrangement uses TRBV6-5 and TRBJ2-1; tentative D call: TRBD1 (6 bases). The CDR3 has 14 residues. Looked up from germline, CDR1 is MNHEY and CDR2 is SVGAGI. V was pared by 6 bases and J by 10 bases, with 19 bases between. CDR3 nucleotides: TGTGCCAGCAGACGGACGCAGGGGTTTATGGAGCAGTTCTTC. Residues: CASRRTQGFMEQFF.

The chain carries TRBV3-1 (or the pseudogene TRBV3-2) and TRBJ2-3, with 8 bases fitting TRBD2. Germline V gene data show CDR1 as LGHDT and CDR2 as YNNKEL (reference sequence). The CDR3 contains 16 residues. Trimming cost V 0 bases and J 4 bases; bases outside gene matches: 6. The CDR3 reads CASSQESSGTPDTQYF. CDR3 DNA sequence: TGTGCCAGCAGCCAAGAGAGTAGCGGGACCCCAGATACGCAGTATTTT.

The V gene is TRBV10-3, the J gene TRBJ2-1; D is unresolved. Germline values: CDR1 ENHRY, CDR2 SYGVKD. This CDR3 contains 14 residues. The V end was cut by 5 bases, the J end by 2 bases, with 10 bases between. CDR3 nucleotide sequence: TGTGCCATCAGTTATGACACGGCCTACAATGAGCAGTTCTTC. Residues: CAISYDTAYNEQFF.

The chain recombines TRBV5-5 with TRBJ2-7, with 8 bases lining up with TRBD1. The germline V gene encodes CDR1 SGHKS and CDR2 YYEKEE (reference sequence). The CDR3 sequence is 15 residues long. With V trimmed by 4 bases and J by 3 bases, 9 bases remained unmatched. The CDR3 region is CASSPRTGRRYEQYF. The DNA for the CDR3 is TGTGCCAGCAGCCCCAGGACAGGGCGTCGCTACGAGCAGTACTTC.

The CDR3 loop is CASSKPGQGTLGQYF. DNA for the CDR3: TGTGCCAGCAGTAAACCGGGACAGGGGACCCTCGGGCAGTACTTC. The chain is built from TRBV25-1 and TRBJ2-7; 10 bases line up with TRBD1. CDR1 is MGHDK and CDR2 is SYGVNS in the germline V gene. The CDR3 runs 15 residues. Trimming removed 5 bases from V and 9 bases from J; junction bases left unmatched: 13.

The gene calls are TRBV11-2 and TRBJ2-7, with D uncertain. The CDR3 sequence is 14 residues long. Germline CDR1 is SGHAT and CDR2 is FQNNGV. V lost 0 bases and J 4 bases, leaving 10 bases between the germline ends. Here the CDR3 DNA reads TGTGCCAGCAGCTTAGATCCTGGCAGTTACGAGCAGTACTTC. Translating gives CASSLDPGSYEQYF.

This clone was counted once. The chain couples TRBV7-6 to TRBJ2-3; 7 bases align to TRBD1. The CDR3 is 17 amino acids. The germline V gene encodes CDR1 SGHVS and CDR2 FNYEAQ. The J segment lost 1 base and the V segment lost 5 bases, leaving 12 bases of the junction unmatched. The chain's CDR3 is CASSVQTGTLRTDTQYF. The CDR3 region has the DNA TGTGCCAGCAGCGTACAGACAGGGACCCTACGCACAGATACGCAGTATTTT.

The chain joins TRBV10-3 to TRBJ2-3, with 8 bases matching TRBD2. The CDR3 sequence is 16 residues long. Per germline, CDR1 ENHRY and CDR2 SYGVKD. V shed 6 bases, J shed 4 bases, and the junction held 12 bases outside the gene matches. The CDR3 region has the DNA TGTGCCATCAGCAACCACGGGACTAGGGGTCCAGATACGCAGTATTTT. This translates into CAISNHGTRGPDTQYF.

V and J are TRBV9 and TRBJ1-4; 10 nucleotides match TRBD1. The length of the CDR3 is 15 residues. The germline V gene has CDR1 SGDLS and CDR2 YYNGEE. V dropped 3 bases and J dropped 13; count of bases not matched to a gene: 12. Here the CDR3 reads CASSASVGQGKRLFF. The DNA of the CDR3 is TGTGCCAGCAGCGCCAGCGTGGGACAGGGGAAAAGACTGTTTTTT.

The CDR3 region has the DNA TGTGCCAGCAGCTTAGGGGGACAGGGAGGAGATACGCAGTATTTT. It encodes CASSLGGQGGDTQYF. The V call is TRBV7-6, the J call TRBJ2-3, with 9 bases fitting TRBD1. Germline V gene sequence: CDR1 SGHVS, CDR2 FNYEAQ. Trimming at V came to 1 base and at J to 5 bases, leaving 4 bases not matched to a gene. The length of the CDR3 is 15 residues.

The chain has TRBV18 and TRBJ2-7, with TRBD2 as a possible D gene (5 bases). Trimming left V 6 bases short and J 1 base short, with 13 bases between. The CDR3 totals 14 residues. The germline V gene encodes CDR1 KGHSH and CDR2 LQKENI. As DNA, the CDR3 is TGTGCCAGCTCCCTCCAACTAGGGTCCTACGAGCAGTACTTC. This gives the protein CASSLQLGSYEQYF.

The chain couples TRBV27 to TRBJ1-1; 7 bases fit TRBD1. The V segment lost 3 bases and the J segment 0 bases; nucleotides outside the gene matches: 7. The CDR3 runs to 16 residues. Germline V gene data show CDR1 as MNHEY and CDR2 as SMNVEV (reference sequence). CDR3 region: CASSFRPGQLNTEAFF. Written as DNA, the CDR3 is TGTGCCAGCAGTTTCCGACCGGGACAGCTGAACACTGAAGCTTTCTTT.

For the CDR3, the DNA is TGTGCCAGCAGCTTCCTCACTAGCGGGAGCGGCGAGCAGTACTTC. Its translation: CASSFLTSGSGEQYF. The chain uses TRBV5-5 and TRBJ2-7; 11 bases are a match to TRBD2. With V trimmed by 2 bases and J by 6 bases, 7 bases remained unmatched. Germline V gene data show CDR1 as SGHKS and CDR2 as YYEKEE (reference sequence). The CDR3 is 15 amino acids. The complete variable domain, with remaining parts taken from reference TRBV5-5 and TRBJ2-7, reads DAGVTQSPTHLIKTRGQQVTLRCSPISGHKSVSWYQQVLGQGPQFIFQYYEKEERGRGNFPDRFSARQFPNYSSELNVNALLLGDSALYLCASSFLTSGSGEQYFGPGTRLTVT.